The rows below give T cell receptor beta chains drawn from one sample of a study of tumor and adjacent non-tumor tissue in lung cancer. TCRdb called the multiplex PCR reads again in MiXCR, with one record for every CDR3 protein. The sample shows 200,000 or so distinct CDR3 sequences, 71% of them seen only once. Sequencing used lung tumor tissue. All receptors come from a man in his sixties with non-small cell lung cancer. CDR3s include the opening cysteine and the closing phenylalanine or tryptophan.

V gene: TRBV4-1
CDR3 protein: CASSQEGTGRSGANVLTF

V gene: TRBV20-1
CDR3 protein: CSASTVARTTEAFF

V gene: TRBV11-2
CDR3 protein: CASSLWDRTINKQFF

V gene: TRBV12-3/TRBV12-4
CDR3 protein: CASNWRTTLYEKYF

V gene: TRBV5-4
CDR3 protein: CANSLDGGGQEIQYF

V gene: TRBV29-1
CDR3 protein: CSGDPGQPFYGYTF

V gene: TRBV5-1
CDR3 protein: CASSTGTAVRGYTF

V gene: TRBV20-1
CDR3 protein: CGARGASGRAVTSTDTRYF

V gene: TRBV4-1
CDR3 protein: CASSLYGEGAYEQYF

V gene: TRBV4-2
CDR3 protein: CASSQDLLGGAAAEKLFF

V gene: TRBV12-3/TRBV12-4
CDR3 protein: CASRQGEAGNTIYF

V gene: TRBV6-1
CDR3 protein: CASIRDRGFLNSEAFF

V gene: TRBV5-1
CDR3 protein: CASSLPGIGNTIYF

V gene: TRBV4-1
CDR3 protein: CASSPRQTGIQETQYF

V gene: TRBV12-3/TRBV12-4
CDR3 protein: CASTFMQGAGETQYF

V gene: TRBV11-3
CDR3 protein: CASSPSGAGSGELFF

V gene: TRBV20-1
CDR3 protein: CSAQPGTVRGYTF

V gene: TRBV12-5
CDR3 protein: CASGPSGGVFSTDTQYF

V gene: TRBV11-3
CDR3 protein: CASNISKWGSGREKLFF

V gene: TRBV11-3
CDR3 protein: CASSREGNEQLF

V gene: TRBV13
CDR3 protein: CASSLSGNEQYF

V gene: TRBV18
CDR3 protein: CASSPRSGPGQFF

V gene: TRBV4-2
CDR3 protein: CAISQDSGTSGALGDTLYF

V gene: TRBV6-1
CDR3 protein: CAGRDPGAFGTGVFNEQFF

V gene: TRBV12-3/TRBV12-4
CDR3 protein: CASSLVFRGSTEAFF

V gene: TRBV4-3
CDR3 protein: CTSSQTGGTETQYF

V gene: TRBV4-2
CDR3 protein: CASSPTGANTEAFF

V gene: TRBV12-3/TRBV12-4
CDR3 protein: CISGLSPGTVNSPLQF

V gene: TRBV20-1
CDR3 protein: CSAPDPLARGYEQYF

V gene: TRBV29-1
CDR3 protein: CSVRRRGSEKLFF

V gene: TRBV5-1
CDR3 protein: CASSLDREAGYTF

V gene: TRBV6-5
CDR3 protein: CASSYTGTLRPGELFF

V gene: TRBV12-5
CDR3 protein: CVSSIRENTGEMFF

V gene: TRBV4-1
CDR3 protein: CASSTGQGEGEQFF

V gene: TRBV5-4
CDR3 protein: CASSRAGTDNSPLHF

V gene: TRBV6-1
CDR3 protein: CVSRSDTTTNEKLFF

V gene: TRBV12-5
CDR3 protein: CANGLELGRLAKIIQYF

V gene: TRBV20-1
CDR3 protein: CSVPAMGGASAFF

V gene: TRBV19
CDR3 protein: CASSEDSLTAFF

V gene: TRBV4-1
CDR3 protein: CASSQVGGLLHQPQHF

V gene: TRBV12-3/TRBV12-4
CDR3 protein: CASSLERAGSNEQFF

V gene: TRBV5-5
CDR3 protein: CASSLGQGTAYGYTF

V gene: TRBV11-2
CDR3 protein: CASSPNYRVVETQYF

V gene: TRBV28
CDR3 protein: CASSLGGGLSYEQYF

V gene: TRBV20-1
CDR3 protein: CSALGQWRRETQHF